This TCR beta chain was profiled in a study of blood T cell repertoires in COVID-19. The repertoire was sequenced with immunoSEQ multiplex PCR; TCRdb's copy has only in-frame clones and lacks some. The sample carries 490,000 or so clones, roughly 90% recorded once. The CDR3 is 16 amino acids. Trimming shortened V by 3 bases and J by 0 bases, and 11 bases separated the two germline ends. Germline assignment: CDR1 KGHDR and CDR2 SFDVKD. The chain links TRBV24-1 to TRBJ2-1; D is perhaps TRBD1 (6 bases). The receptor was derived from a woman between 35 and 50 years old who had recovered from COVID-19. The sample comprised PBMCs or T cells enriched from blood (not recorded which). DNA of the CDR3: TGTGCCACCAGTGATCCCCGAGGGGGCTCCTACAATGAGCAGTTCTTC. Amino acid sequence: CATSDPRGGSYNEQFF.